The 32 T cell receptor beta chains given below trace back to one sample, sequenced in a study of blood T cell repertoires in COVID-19. Measured with immunoSEQ multiplex PCR; TCRdb has only the in-frame clones, and not every one. Of approximately 290,000 clones in the sample, around 89% were seen once. The sequencing sample was made of peripheral blood. These receptor sequences come from a man between 25 and 39 years old with acute or convalescent COVID-19.

This chain links TRBV2 with TRBJ2-6; D not certain. V was shortened by 4 bases and J by 0 bases, with 7 bases between the two germline ends. There are 15 residues in the CDR3. CDR1 SNHLY and CDR2 FYNNEI come from the germline V gene. CDR3 sequence: CASSALASGANVLTF. The DNA for the CDR3 is TGTGCCAGCAGTGCTTTGGCCTCTGGGGCCAACGTCCTGACTTTC.

This chain joins TRBV18 and TRBJ1-4; D is unresolved. Per the germline V gene, CDR1 is KGHSH and CDR2 is LQKENI. The CDR3 has 14 amino acids. V was pared by 3 bases and J by 8 bases, with 13 bases between. CDR3 DNA: TGTGCCAGCTCACCGGCGGCAGATACGGAAAAACTGTTTTTT. It codes for CASSPAADTEKLFF. Full variable domain (rest looked up from reference TRBV18 and TRBJ1-4): NAGVMQNPRHLVRRRGQEARLRCSPMKGHSHVYWYRQLPEEGLKFMVYLQKENIIDESGMPKERFSAEFPKEGPSILRIQQVVRGDSAAYFCASSPAADTEKLFFGSGTQLSVL.

This chain links TRBV19 with TRBJ1-1; a weak D match, TRBD1 (5 bases). Germline assignment: CDR1 LNHDA and CDR2 SQIVND (reference sequence). V was pared by 3 bases and J by 6 bases, with 11 bases between. This CDR3 contains 13 residues. CDR3 bases: TGTGCCAGTAGTATGGGCAGGGCGTCTGAAGCTTTCTTT. This encodes CASSMGRASEAFF.

CDR3 nucleotides: TGTGCCAGTAGGGGGGCGGGAGAGTTGTTCGGGGAGCTGTTTTTT. Residues: CASRGAGELFGELFF. The chain is built from TRBV19 and TRBJ2-2; tentatively, D is TRBD2 (7 bases). V was shortened by 6 bases and J by 7 bases, with 18 bases between the two germline ends. From germline, CDR1 is LNHDA and CDR2 SQIVND (reference sequence). This CDR3 is 15 amino acids long.

V gene TRBV29-1 combines with J gene TRBJ1-5; no definite D call. The CDR3 totals 13 residues. From germline, CDR1 is SQVTM and CDR2 ANQGSEA. The V and J ends lost 4 bases and 5 bases respectively, with 12 bases between them. The CDR3 DNA follows: TGCAGCGTTGGAGGTGGTAGAGATCAGCCCCAGCATTTT. Amino acids: CSVGGGRDQPQHF.

The chain recombines TRBV5-1 with TRBJ1-4, with 7 bases fitting TRBD1. Trimming removed 4 bases from V and 0 bases from J; junction bases left unmatched: 24. This CDR3 spans 22 amino acids. Germline V gene data show CDR1 as SGHRS and CDR2 as YFSETQ. The CDR3 DNA reads TGCGCCAGCAGCCCCTTTCCCCCGACAGGGTTCGGGTCGTCGACAACTAATGAAAAACTGTTTTTT. Protein product: CASSPFPPTGFGSSTTNEKLFF.

This rearrangement joins TRBV3-1 (or the pseudogene TRBV3-2) to TRBJ2-7; 11 positions match TRBD1. The V gene's germline CDR1 is LGHDT and CDR2 YNNKEL (reference sequence). There are 14 residues in the CDR3. The V gene end was trimmed by 5 bases and the J gene end by 6 bases; junction bases not matched to a gene: 6. The CDR3 sequence is CASSYGQGAGEQYF. The CDR3 DNA follows: TGTGCCAGCAGCTACGGACAGGGGGCCGGCGAGCAGTACTTC.

The chain combines TRBV18 with TRBJ2-1; 13 bases are a match to TRBD2. This CDR3 has 17 residues. From germline, CDR1 is KGHSH and CDR2 LQKENI. Losses at the gene ends were 2 bases for V and 2 bases for J; bases not matched to a gene: 3. Here the CDR3 reads CASSPGTSGTPYNEQFF. CDR3 nucleotides: TGTGCCAGCTCACCAGGGACTAGCGGGACTCCCTACAATGAGCAGTTCTTC.

The V gene is TRBV6-4, the J gene TRBJ1-3; D is possibly TRBD1 (6 bases). The CDR3 runs 15 residues. Trimming removed 2 bases from V and 4 bases from J, with 12 bases in between. The germline CDR1 and CDR2 sequences are MRHNA and SNTAGT. The CDR3 DNA is TGTGCCAGCAGTGACCGGACAGTCCTCGGAAACACCATATATTTT. It translates to CASSDRTVLGNTIYF.

This chain connects TRBV9 to TRBJ2-5; 9 nucleotides agree with TRBD2. The CDR3 sequence is 16 residues long. Per the germline V gene, CDR1 is SGDLS and CDR2 is YYNGEE. V was pared by 0 bases and J by 0 bases, with 3 bases of the junction left unmatched. The CDR3 loop reads CASSVGPSGNQETQYF. The CDR3 nucleotides are TGTGCCAGCAGCGTAGGCCCTAGCGGGAACCAAGAGACCCAGTACTTC.

The chain recombines TRBV9 with TRBJ2-5, with D tentatively TRBD2 (6 bases). This CDR3 is built from 14 residues. Germline V gene data show CDR1 as SGDLS and CDR2 as YYNGEE. V was cut by 0 bases and J by 7 bases, with 13 bases left in between. In nucleotides, the CDR3 is TGTGCCAGCAGCGTAGTATGGGGAGGTGGGACCCAGTACTTC. Protein sequence: CASSVVWGGGTQYF.

V is TRBV5-8 and J is TRBJ1-5; D is undetermined. This CDR3 is built from 15 residues. From germline, CDR1 is SGHTS and CDR2 YDEGEE. The ends were cut back, 0 bases at V and 8 bases at J, with 15 bases in the middle. This chain's CDR3 is CASSLVPQDMKPQHF. The DNA of the CDR3 is TGTGCCAGCAGCTTGGTGCCCCAGGATATGAAGCCCCAGCATTTT.

The chain couples TRBV6-5 to TRBJ2-3; D not certain. Trimming removed 7 bases at V and 2 bases at J, with 7 bases between. The germline gives CDR1 MNHEY, CDR2 SVGAGI. The CDR3 is made up of 12 amino acids. CDR3 nucleotide sequence: TGTGCCAGCACAGGCTTCACAGATACGCAGTATTTT. It translates to CASTGFTDTQYF.

The rearrangement uses TRBV4-2 and TRBJ2-1; 9 bases map to TRBD2. CDR1 is LGHNA, CDR2 YNFKEQ, per germline. The junction had 18 bases not matched to a gene; V was cut back by 3 bases and J by 15 bases. The CDR3 is 16 residues long. The CDR3 region is CASSHPAGLAFVLPFF. The CDR3, as DNA: TGTGCCAGCAGCCATCCCGCGGGACTAGCTTTCGTTCTACCGTTCTTC.

This clone was observed a single time. V is TRBV28 and J is TRBJ2-3, with 10 nucleotides matching TRBD2. CDR3 length equals 16 residues. Germline V gives CDR1 MDHEN, CDR2 SYDVKM. Trimming at V came to 6 bases and at J to 5 bases, leaving 11 bases not matched to a gene. CDR3 sequence: CASSHPSGGAKDTQYF. CDR3 DNA: TGTGCCAGCAGCCATCCGAGCGGGGGGGCGAAAGATACGCAGTATTTT. The full variable domain, its missing parts supplied by reference TRBV28 and TRBJ2-3, is DVKVTQSSRYLVKRTGEKVFLECVQDMDHENMFWYRQDPGLGLRLIYFSYDVKMKEKGDIPEGYSVSREKKERFSLILESASTNQTSMYLCASSHPSGGAKDTQYFGPGTRLTVL.

The rearrangement uses TRBV5-1 and TRBJ1-1, with D hard to call. The CDR3 has 17 residues. V lost 4 bases to trimming and J lost 0 bases, with 19 bases between them. Germline V gene lookup returns CDR1 SGHRS and CDR2 YFSETQ. In DNA form, the CDR3 reads TGCGCCAGCAGCCTAGATGGTGTGGGTCGCGTGAACACTGAAGCTTTCTTT. Its protein is CASSLDGVGRVNTEAFF.

The gene calls are TRBV7-9 and TRBJ2-3; TRBD2 agrees at 13 bases. Germline V gene data show CDR1 as SEHNR and CDR2 as FQNEAQ (reference sequence). The CDR3 extends over 18 amino acids. Germline trimming cut 5 bases from V and 4 bases from J; bases unmatched to any gene: 12. Here the CDR3 DNA reads TGTGCCAGCAGCCCGCCACTAGCGGGGGGGCCCTATTCAGATACGCAGTATTTT. Protein sequence: CASSPPLAGGPYSDTQYF.

The chain employs TRBV7-8 and TRBJ1-1; D may be TRBD1 (5 bases). V was cut by 5 bases and J by 2 bases, with 39 bases left in between. Germline CDR1 and CDR2: SGHVS and FQNEAQ. This CDR3 is built from 23 residues. The CDR3 here is CASSPPGGAGLLSFKGNNTEAFF. The CDR3 nucleotides read TGTGCCAGCAGCCCCCCCGGAGGGGCAGGGTTGCTGTCGTTTAAGGGTAATAACACTGAAGCTTTCTTT.

The V and J genes are TRBV5-1 and TRBJ1-5, with unresolved D. CDR1 is SGHRS, CDR2 YFSETQ, per germline. Trimming left V 1 base short and J 4 bases short, with 9 bases between. The CDR3 loop spans 14 amino acids. The CDR3 is CASSLSGENQPQHF. The CDR3 coding sequence is TGCGCCAGCAGCTTGAGTGGGGAGAATCAGCCCCAGCATTTT.

The chain joins TRBV28 to TRBJ1-5, with 7 bases fitting TRBD1. V was clipped by 8 bases and J by 4 bases; unmatched bases: 8. The CDR3 contains 14 residues. Germline CDR1 reads MDHEN; CDR2 reads SYDVKM. The CDR3 nucleotides are TGTGCCAGCTTCACAGGGGTGAGGAATCAGCCCCAGCATTTT. Its protein product is CASFTGVRNQPQHF.

The genes are TRBV10-3 and TRBJ1-2; D is unclear. V lost 7 bases and J lost 1, with 4 bases in between. This CDR3 is 11 amino acids long. Germline V gene sequence: CDR1 ENHRY, CDR2 SYGVKD. CDR3 in DNA: TGTGCCATCACCTTTAACTATGGCTACACCTTC. It yields the protein CAITFNYGYTF.

The rearrangement uses TRBV5-1 and TRBJ2-1; the match to TRBD2 covers 13 bases. CDR1 and CDR2 (germline): SGHRS, YFSETQ. Trimming cost V 1 base and J 8 bases; bases outside gene matches: 12. The CDR3 totals 18 residues. In DNA form, the CDR3 reads TGCGCCAGCAGCTTGCTTGGGACTAGCGGGGCCCTTTTAGATGAGCAGTTCTTC. Translated: CASSLLGTSGALLDEQFF.

The chain has TRBV28 and TRBJ1-2, with TRBD1 identical over 8 bases. Trimming removed 7 bases from V and 1 base from J; junction bases left unmatched: 11. This CDR3 is built from 16 residues. Germline-derived CDR1 and CDR2 are MDHEN and SYDVKM. The CDR3: CASTGAGQALNYGYTF. CDR3 nucleotide sequence: TGTGCCAGCACCGGAGCGGGACAGGCCCTTAACTATGGCTACACCTTC.

The J gene is TRBJ1-1, the V gene TRBV7-9, with a possible D match to TRBD1 (5 bases). CDR1 and CDR2 from the germline V gene are SEHNR and FQNEAQ (reference sequence). The CDR3 covers 14 residues. Trimming took 2 bases from V and 0 from J, leaving 7 bases between them. The CDR3 nucleotides read TGTGCCAGCAGCTTACGGGACTTGAACACTGAAGCTTTCTTT. This encodes CASSLRDLNTEAFF.

The chain joins TRBV30 to TRBJ1-5, with TRBD1 identical over 7 bases. This CDR3 spans 15 amino acids. CDR1 and CDR2 (germline): GTSNPN, SVGIG (reference sequence). V shed 8 bases and J 5 bases; nucleotides not matched to a gene: 15. Here the CDR3 reads CAAAKTTGYDQPQHF. For the CDR3, the DNA is TGTGCCGCTGCCAAGACGACAGGGTATGATCAGCCCCAGCATTTT.

This clone was counted once. V usage is TRBV5-1 and J usage is TRBJ2-1; unclear D gene. The V gene's germline CDR1 is SGHRS and CDR2 YFSETQ. The CDR3 loop spans 13 amino acids. Deletions cut 4 bases from V and 3 bases from J, with 8 bases between. The CDR3 DNA follows: TGCGCCAGCAGCATACTCGGCTACAATGAGCAGTTCTTC. Its translation is CASSILGYNEQFF.

This chain connects TRBV11-2 to TRBJ2-2, with D perhaps matching TRBD1 (5 bases). The ends were cut back, 3 bases at V and 15 bases at J, with 14 bases in the middle. The germline gives CDR1 SGHAT, CDR2 FQNNGV. CDR3 length: 12 amino acids. The DNA of the CDR3 is TGTGCCAGCAGCTTCCTCCAGGGCGGTTTGTTTTTT. As protein: CASSFLQGGLFF.

The chain uses TRBV12-3 or TRBV12-4 and TRBJ1-5; D remains unclear. This CDR3 has 13 residues. The V gene lost 6 bases and the J gene lost 12 bases, with 18 bases spanning the gap. The chain's CDR3 is CASRPHLANLQHF. The CDR3 DNA reads TGTGCCAGCAGGCCCCATCTAGCGAATCTCCAGCATTTT.

The chain employs TRBV28 and TRBJ1-6, with 7 bases lining up with TRBD1. Germline V gives CDR1 MDHEN, CDR2 SYDVKM. CDR3 length: 19 residues. V lost 6 bases, J lost 0 bases, and 14 bases stayed unmatched. CDR3 bases: TGTGCCAGCAGCCAGATCGGGACAGTTTTGAGCTCCTATAATTCACCCCTCCACTTT. Encoded protein: CASSQIGTVLSSYNSPLHF.

The chain couples TRBV4-1 to TRBJ1-1; 7 positions agree with TRBD1. Germline loops: CDR1 MGHRA, CDR2 YSYEKL. V shed 5 bases and J 3 bases; nucleotides not matched to a gene: 12. The CDR3 has 16 residues. The CDR3 DNA reads TGCGCCAGCAGCAAAATTTTTACAGGGGCAGACACTGAAGCTTTCTTT. It specifies CASSKIFTGADTEAFF.

This clone was found a few times. CDR3: CASSRGVNTEAFF. CDR3 in DNA: TGTGCCAGCAGCCGCGGAGTGAACACTGAAGCTTTCTTT. The chain combines TRBV3-1 (or the pseudogene TRBV3-2) with TRBJ1-1; D not certain. CDR3 size: 13 residues. The ends were cut back, 4 bases at V and 0 bases at J, with 6 bases in the middle. Looked up from germline, CDR1 is LGHDT and CDR2 is YNNKEL (reference sequence).

The table lists this clone with a count of one. The V gene is TRBV10-2, the J gene TRBJ2-3; D not resolved. The germline CDR1 and CDR2 sequences are WSHSY and SAAADI. The ends were cut back, 0 bases at V and 3 bases at J, with 7 bases in the middle. The CDR3 spans 14 residues. The CDR3 DNA sequence: TGCGCCAGCAGTGAGTCTACTCCGACAGATACGCAGTATTTT. The encoded protein is CASSESTPTDTQYF.